This is a list of T cell receptor beta chains from one sample in a study of human T cells and chemical hapten exposure. TCRdb fed the RACE reads into MiXCR, producing one record per CDR3 protein. The table lists around 340,000 distinct CDR3 sequences, under 8% of them singletons. Sequences were derived from whole blood, sampled in connection with sensitization to the hapten diphenylcyclopropenone (DPC). The origin of the receptors is a woman under 30 with alopecia areata. Some clones in this sample may be carry-over from other donors' samples. CDR3s leave out the opening cysteine and the closing phenylalanine or tryptophan. The order of the fields is CDR3 protein, clone size, J gene, V gene. Some rows mark clone size as missing; the rest say once, few, many or name a class of expanded clone.

CDR3aa: SARDFGGLVAGDQETQY
abundance: few
j_gene: TRBJ2-5
v_gene: TRBV20-1

CDR3aa: ASSSDPSASSYEQY
abundance: NA
j_gene: TRBJ2-7
v_gene: TRBV5-5

CDR3aa: ASSSSGVSLRGNFRHEQF
abundance: NA
j_gene: TRBJ2-1
v_gene: TRBV6-5

CDR3aa: ASSLVTTTLSDEQY
abundance: many
j_gene: TRBJ2-7
v_gene: TRBV5-6

CDR3aa: ASSLLTRISTDTQY
abundance: NA
j_gene: TRBJ2-3
v_gene: TRBV11-2

CDR3aa: SVGTLLNYGYT
abundance: NA
j_gene: TRBJ1-2
v_gene: TRBV29-1

CDR3aa: ASSYLTGSDYEQY
abundance: NA
j_gene: TRBJ2-7
v_gene: TRBV6-5

CDR3aa: ASSFGSRSASGNTIY
abundance: few
j_gene: TRBJ1-3
v_gene: TRBV7-9

CDR3aa: ASATSESETQY
abundance: NA
j_gene: TRBJ2-5
v_gene: TRBV2

CDR3aa: ASSPFRDGANYGYT
abundance: NA
j_gene: TRBJ1-2
v_gene: TRBV6-1

CDR3aa: ASSLATGSEAF
abundance: few
j_gene: TRBJ1-1
v_gene: TRBV7-2

CDR3aa: ASNTPGLVKY
abundance: many
j_gene: TRBJ2-3
v_gene: TRBV6-2/TRBV6-3

CDR3aa: SARDLLAGGLYNEQF
abundance: few
j_gene: TRBJ2-1
v_gene: TRBV20-1

CDR3aa: ASSLGVAGQETQY
abundance: many
j_gene: TRBJ2-5
v_gene: TRBV5-1

CDR3aa: ASSEEITAF
abundance: few
j_gene: TRBJ1-1
v_gene: TRBV2

CDR3aa: ASSQFSKGAGTDTQY
abundance: many
j_gene: TRBJ2-3
v_gene: TRBV3-1

CDR3aa: ASSSGTGNGYT
abundance: NA
j_gene: TRBJ1-2
v_gene: TRBV9

CDR3aa: ASSLEYEGKGEKLF
abundance: NA
j_gene: TRBJ1-4
v_gene: TRBV5-1

CDR3aa: ASSPASGPLTDTQY
abundance: NA
j_gene: TRBJ2-3
v_gene: TRBV2

CDR3aa: ASRPGTHGRTGELF
abundance: NA
j_gene: TRBJ2-2
v_gene: TRBV6-5

CDR3aa: ASSLPTTGGGLNEQF
abundance: NA
j_gene: TRBJ2-1
v_gene: TRBV7-8

CDR3aa: ASSRSGGSDTQY
abundance: many
j_gene: TRBJ2-3
v_gene: TRBV14